Presented here are 13 T cell receptor beta chains from one specimen sequenced in a study of shared clonotypes between healthy human individuals (TCRdb year 2020). Library construction relied on the immunoSEQ multiplex PCR assay. TCRdb retrieved this table from immuneACCESS and kept in-frame rearrangements only. Not all clones are present; in checked studies, unresolved V genes account for under half, and no reason is known for the remainder. The sample table lists some 2.3 million clones, 90% to 95% of them with a count of one. About 0.37% of the sample is in the top ten clones. Sequenced material: naive CD4+ T cells from PBMCs. The cell subset or site label here, explained by the study, means: CD45RA+ positively selected. The source of these receptors is a man between 18 and 29 years old in good health. Some clones in this sample may be carry-over from other donors' samples.

This chain connects TRBV7-8 to TRBJ2-1; 8 bases are shared with TRBD2. CDR1 and CDR2 (germline): SGHVS, FQNEAQ. V lost 2 bases to trimming and J lost 6 bases; unmatched junction nucleotides: 12. The CDR3 consists of 17 residues. The CDR3 DNA follows: TGTGCCAGCAGCTTAAGGGAAAGCGGGAGAAACCCCAATGAGCAGTTCTTC. This sequence encodes CASSLRESGRNPNEQFF.

V usage is TRBV4-1 and J usage is TRBJ2-7, with TRBD2 as a possible D gene (5 bases). Germline CDR1 reads MGHRA; CDR2 reads YSYEKL. The V gene lost 0 bases and the J gene lost 3 bases, with 18 bases spanning the gap. The CDR3 extends over 17 amino acids. The CDR3 reads CASSQDPRVPSLYEQYF. The CDR3 DNA reads as TGCGCCAGCAGCCAAGACCCGCGGGTCCCCTCTCTCTACGAGCAGTACTTC.

The rearrangement links TRBV7-3 to TRBJ2-1, with 12 nucleotides matching TRBD2. V lost 5 bases to trimming and J lost 9 bases; unmatched junction nucleotides: 14. Germline CDR1 reads SGHTA; CDR2 reads FQGTGA. The CDR3 runs to 17 residues. CDR3 nucleotide sequence: TGTGCCAGCAGCCCCGACCCGTTGACTAGCGGGAGAATTGAGCAGTTCTTC. Translating gives CASSPDPLTSGRIEQFF.

The chain uses TRBV4-3 and TRBJ2-4; D unclear. The CDR3 has 12 amino acids. Germline CDR1 reads LGHNA; CDR2 reads YSLEER. V was cut by 1 base and J by 3 bases, with 1 base left in between. The CDR3 is CASSQGKNIQYF. The DNA for the CDR3 is TGCGCCAGCAGCCAAGGCAAAAACATTCAGTACTTC.

The V call is TRBV5-4, the J call TRBJ1-2, with D unclear. The germline CDR1 and CDR2 sequences are SGHNT and YYREEE (reference sequence). This CDR3 contains 14 residues. V shed 0 bases and J shed 2 bases, with 8 bases lying between them. CDR3 residues: CASSLARPNYGYTF. DNA for the CDR3: TGTGCCAGCAGCTTGGCCCGTCCAAACTATGGCTACACCTTC.

The genes are TRBV11-2 and TRBJ1-5; no definite D call. Germline values: CDR1 SGHAT, CDR2 FQNNGV. CDR3 length: 14 amino acids. With 2 bases removed from V and 5 bases from J, the gap between germline ends came to 10 bases. CDR3 bases: TGTGCCAGCAGCTTATCTACCTTGGATCAGCCCCAGCATTTT. Encoded protein: CASSLSTLDQPQHF.

V usage is TRBV2 and J usage is TRBJ2-1, with D maybe TRBD2 (6 bases). The CDR3 loop spans 14 amino acids. V was shortened by 0 bases and J by 4 bases, with 7 bases between the two germline ends. In germline, CDR1 is SNHLY, CDR2 FYNNEI. This CDR3 reads CASSEAAGYNEQFF. CDR3 bases: TGTGCCAGCAGTGAAGCGGCGGGATACAATGAGCAGTTCTTC.

The chain has TRBV5-1 and TRBJ2-7, with no clear D. In germline, CDR1 is SGHRS, CDR2 YFSETQ. The CDR3 length is 13 residues. The V gene lost 4 bases and the J gene lost 3 bases, with 11 bases spanning the gap. The CDR3 coding sequence is TGCGCCAGCAGCCCCCGGGCCAACTACGAGCAGTACTTC. This gives the protein CASSPRANYEQYF.

The chain joins TRBV19 to TRBJ1-1, with 8 bases lining up with TRBD1. Unmatched junction bases numbered 7, after V lost 4 bases and J lost 0 bases. The CDR3 consists of 16 residues. Germline values: CDR1 LNHDA, CDR2 SQIVND (reference sequence). CDR3 sequence (DNA): TGTGCCAGTAGTACCGGCGGGACAGGCATGAACACTGAAGCTTTCTTT. It codes for CASSTGGTGMNTEAFF.

The gene calls are TRBV7-9 and TRBJ1-4; the D is unclear. Trimming left V 5 bases short and J 4 bases short, with 17 bases between. CDR1 is SEHNR, CDR2 FQNEAQ, per germline (reference sequence). The CDR3 runs 16 residues. CDR3 amino acids: CASSPDSPGLNEKLFF. In DNA, the CDR3 is TGTGCCAGCAGCCCAGACTCGCCAGGACTTAATGAAAAACTGTTTTTT. Filled out from reference TRBV7-9 and TRBJ1-4, the complete variable domain reads DTGVSQNPRHKITKRGQNVTFRCDPISEHNRLYWYRQTLGQGPEFLTYFQNEAQLEKSRLLSDRFSAERPKGSFSTLEIQRTEQGDSAMYLCASSPDSPGLNEKLFFGSGTQLSVL.

The V call is TRBV27, the J call TRBJ2-5; a weak D match, TRBD2 (6 bases). This CDR3 has 14 amino acids. Germline assignment: CDR1 MNHEY and CDR2 SMNVEV (reference sequence). V was cut by 6 bases and J by 4 bases, with 15 bases left in between. In DNA form, the CDR3 reads TGTGCCAGCAGGAAAGGCGGGGCCGGAGAGACCCAGTACTTC. Protein: CASRKGGAGETQYF.

The V call is TRBV14, the J call TRBJ1-1; perhaps TRBD1 as D (5 bases). Germline V gene data show CDR1 as SGHDN and CDR2 as FVKESK. The CDR3 loop spans 15 amino acids. Trimming pared 1 base from V and 0 bases from J, leaving 9 bases between. CDR3 nucleotides: TGTGCCAGCAGCCAAGTTGCCAGGGTGAACACTGAAGCTTTCTTT. Its translation: CASSQVARVNTEAFF.

V gene TRBV7-6 combines with J gene TRBJ2-7; D may match TRBD1 or TRBD2 (6 bases each). The CDR3 is made up of 15 amino acids. CDR1 SGHVS and CDR2 FNYEAQ come from the germline V gene. Trimming took off 5 bases at V and 6 bases at J, with 20 bases between the two ends. This CDR3 reads CASSLRRGEYREQYF. The CDR3, as DNA: TGTGCCAGCAGCCTACGAAGGGGGGAATACCGCGAGCAGTACTTC.